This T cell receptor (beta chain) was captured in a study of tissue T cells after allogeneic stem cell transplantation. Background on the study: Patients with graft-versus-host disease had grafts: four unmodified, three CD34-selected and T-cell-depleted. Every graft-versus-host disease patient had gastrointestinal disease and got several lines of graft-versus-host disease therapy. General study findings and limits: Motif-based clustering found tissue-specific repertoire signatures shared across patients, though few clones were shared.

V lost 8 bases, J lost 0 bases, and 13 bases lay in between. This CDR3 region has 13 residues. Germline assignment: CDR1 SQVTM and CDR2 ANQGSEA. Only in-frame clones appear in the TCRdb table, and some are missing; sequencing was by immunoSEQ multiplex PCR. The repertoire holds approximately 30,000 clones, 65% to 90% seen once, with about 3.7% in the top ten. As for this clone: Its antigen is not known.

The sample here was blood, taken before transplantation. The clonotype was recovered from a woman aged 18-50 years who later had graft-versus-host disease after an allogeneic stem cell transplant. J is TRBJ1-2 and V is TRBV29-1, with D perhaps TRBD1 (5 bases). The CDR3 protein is CSTRDLANYGYTF. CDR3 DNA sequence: TGCAGCACACGGGACTTAGCTAACTATGGCTACACCTTC.